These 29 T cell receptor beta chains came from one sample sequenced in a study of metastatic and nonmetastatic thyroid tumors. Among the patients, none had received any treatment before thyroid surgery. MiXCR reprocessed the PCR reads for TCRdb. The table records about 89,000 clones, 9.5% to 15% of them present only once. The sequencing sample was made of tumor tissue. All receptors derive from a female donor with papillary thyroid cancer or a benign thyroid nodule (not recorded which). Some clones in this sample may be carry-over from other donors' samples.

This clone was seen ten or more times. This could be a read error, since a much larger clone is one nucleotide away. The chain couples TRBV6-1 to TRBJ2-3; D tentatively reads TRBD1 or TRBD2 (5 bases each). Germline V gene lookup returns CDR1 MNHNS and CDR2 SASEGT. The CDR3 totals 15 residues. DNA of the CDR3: TGTGCCAACAGTGAAGTTGTGGGGGTCACAGATACGCAGTATTTT. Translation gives CANSEVVGVTDTQYF.

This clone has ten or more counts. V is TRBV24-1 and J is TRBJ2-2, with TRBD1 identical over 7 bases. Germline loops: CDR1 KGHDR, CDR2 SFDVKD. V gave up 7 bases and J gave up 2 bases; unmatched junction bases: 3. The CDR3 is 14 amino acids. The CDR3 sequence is CATSRDRNTGELFF. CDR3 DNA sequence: TGTGCCACCAGCCGGGACAGAAACACCGGGGAGCTGTTTTTT.

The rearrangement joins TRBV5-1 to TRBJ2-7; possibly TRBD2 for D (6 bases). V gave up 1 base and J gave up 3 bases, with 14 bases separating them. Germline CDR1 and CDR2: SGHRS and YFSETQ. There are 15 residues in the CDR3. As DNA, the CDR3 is TGCGCCAGCAGCTTGTTCTCTAGCGTGAACTACGAGCAGTACTTC. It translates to CASSLFSSVNYEQYF.

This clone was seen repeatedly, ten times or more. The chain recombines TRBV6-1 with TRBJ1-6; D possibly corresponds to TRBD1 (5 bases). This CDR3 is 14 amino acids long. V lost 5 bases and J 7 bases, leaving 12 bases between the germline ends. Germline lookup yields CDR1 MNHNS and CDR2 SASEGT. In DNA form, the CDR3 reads TGTGCCAGCAGTTTTTATTCAGGGAATTCACCCCTCCACTTT. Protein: CASSFYSGNSPLHF.

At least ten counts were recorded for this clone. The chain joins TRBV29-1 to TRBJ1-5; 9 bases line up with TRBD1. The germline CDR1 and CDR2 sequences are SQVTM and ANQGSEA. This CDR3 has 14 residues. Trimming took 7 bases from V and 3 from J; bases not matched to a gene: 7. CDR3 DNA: TGCAGCGCTGCGGACAGGGGATCCAATCAGCCCCAGCATTTT. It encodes CSAADRGSNQPQHF.

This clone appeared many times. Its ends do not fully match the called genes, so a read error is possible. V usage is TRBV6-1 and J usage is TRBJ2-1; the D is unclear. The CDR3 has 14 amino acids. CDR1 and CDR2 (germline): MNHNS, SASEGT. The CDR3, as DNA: TGTGCCGGCAGTGAGATTCAGGTTTACAATGAGCAGTTCTTC. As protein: CAGSEIQVYNEQFF.

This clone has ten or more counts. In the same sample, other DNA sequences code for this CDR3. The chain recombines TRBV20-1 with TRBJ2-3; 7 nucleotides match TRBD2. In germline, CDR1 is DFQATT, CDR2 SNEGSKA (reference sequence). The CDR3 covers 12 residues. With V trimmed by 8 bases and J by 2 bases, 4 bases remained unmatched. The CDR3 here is CSIAGITDTQYF. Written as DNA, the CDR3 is TGCAGTATAGCGGGCATCACAGATACGCAGTATTTT.

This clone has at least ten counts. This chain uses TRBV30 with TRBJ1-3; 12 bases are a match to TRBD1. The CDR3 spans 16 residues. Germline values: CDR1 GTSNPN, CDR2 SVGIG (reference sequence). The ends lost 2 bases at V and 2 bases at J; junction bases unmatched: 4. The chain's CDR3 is CAWSTGTGGTGNTIYF. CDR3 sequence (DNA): TGTGCCTGGAGTACCGGGACAGGGGGCACTGGAAACACCATATATTTT.

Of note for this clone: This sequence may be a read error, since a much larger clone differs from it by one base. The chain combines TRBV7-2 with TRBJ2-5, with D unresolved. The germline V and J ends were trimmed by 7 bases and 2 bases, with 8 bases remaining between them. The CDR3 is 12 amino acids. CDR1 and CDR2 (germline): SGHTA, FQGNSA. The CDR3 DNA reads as TGTGCCAGCACATTAGGGCAAGAGACCCAGTACTTC. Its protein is CASTLGQETQYF.

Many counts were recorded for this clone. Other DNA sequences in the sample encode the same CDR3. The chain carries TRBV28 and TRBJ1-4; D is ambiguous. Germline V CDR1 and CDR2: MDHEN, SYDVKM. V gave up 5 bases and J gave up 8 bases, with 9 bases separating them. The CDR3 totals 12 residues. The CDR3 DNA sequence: TGTGCCAGCAGTGATCTGGGGGAAAAACTGTTTTTT. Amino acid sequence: CASSDLGEKLFF.

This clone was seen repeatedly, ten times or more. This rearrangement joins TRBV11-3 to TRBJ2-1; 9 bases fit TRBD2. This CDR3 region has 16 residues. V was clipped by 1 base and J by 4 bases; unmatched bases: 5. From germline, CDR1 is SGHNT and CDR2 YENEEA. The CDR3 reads CASSLVGSGSYNEQFF. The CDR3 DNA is TGTGCCAGCAGCTTAGTGGGTAGCGGGAGTTACAATGAGCAGTTCTTC.

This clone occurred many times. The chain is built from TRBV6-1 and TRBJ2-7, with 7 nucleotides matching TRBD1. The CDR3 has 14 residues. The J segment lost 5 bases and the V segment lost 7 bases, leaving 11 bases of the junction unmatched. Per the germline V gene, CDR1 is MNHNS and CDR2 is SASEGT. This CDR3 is CASNIDRVVHEQYF. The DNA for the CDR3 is TGTGCCAGCAATATCGACAGGGTTGTTCACGAGCAGTACTTC.

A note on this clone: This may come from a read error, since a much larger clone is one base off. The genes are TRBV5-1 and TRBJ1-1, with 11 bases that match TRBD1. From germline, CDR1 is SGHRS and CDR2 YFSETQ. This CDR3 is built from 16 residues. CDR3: CASSLAGQGATTEALF. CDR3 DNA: TGCGCCAGCAGCTTGGCCGGACAGGGGGCGACCACTGAAGCTTTATTT.

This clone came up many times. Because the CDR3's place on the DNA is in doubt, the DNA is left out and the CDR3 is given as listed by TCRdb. This chain's CDR3 is CASSYSAPGLAATYEQYF. This chain uses TRBV6-6 with TRBJ2-7; TRBD2 is the table's D call and was not checked against the DNA. The germline V gene has CDR1 MNHNY and CDR2 SVGAGI (reference sequence). The CDR3 length equals 18 residues, ends included.

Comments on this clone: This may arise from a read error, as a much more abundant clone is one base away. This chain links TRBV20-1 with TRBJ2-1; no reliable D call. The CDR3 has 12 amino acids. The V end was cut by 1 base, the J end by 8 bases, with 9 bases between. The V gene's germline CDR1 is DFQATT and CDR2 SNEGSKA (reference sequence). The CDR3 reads CSARGGSDEQFF. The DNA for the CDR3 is TGCAGTGCTAGAGGGGGTTCGGATGAGCAGTTCTTC.

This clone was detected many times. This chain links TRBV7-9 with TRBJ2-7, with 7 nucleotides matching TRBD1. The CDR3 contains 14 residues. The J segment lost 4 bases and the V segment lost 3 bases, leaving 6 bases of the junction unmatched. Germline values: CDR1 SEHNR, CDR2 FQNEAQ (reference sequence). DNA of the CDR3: TGTGCCAGCAGCTTGGGGACAGAACCTTACGAGCAGTACTTC. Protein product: CASSLGTEPYEQYF.

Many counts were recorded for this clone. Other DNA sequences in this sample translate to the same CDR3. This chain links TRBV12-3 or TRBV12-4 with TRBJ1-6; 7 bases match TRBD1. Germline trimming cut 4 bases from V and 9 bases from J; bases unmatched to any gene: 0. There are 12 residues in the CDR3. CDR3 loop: CASSYRGSPLHF. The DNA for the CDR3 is TGTGCCAGCAGTTACAGGGGTTCACCCCTCCACTTT.

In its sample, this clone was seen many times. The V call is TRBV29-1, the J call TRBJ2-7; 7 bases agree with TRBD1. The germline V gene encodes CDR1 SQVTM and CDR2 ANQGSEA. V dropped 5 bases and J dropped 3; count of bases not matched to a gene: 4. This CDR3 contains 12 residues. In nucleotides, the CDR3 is TGCAGCGTTAACCAGGGGGACTACGAGCAGTACTTC. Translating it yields CSVNQGDYEQYF.

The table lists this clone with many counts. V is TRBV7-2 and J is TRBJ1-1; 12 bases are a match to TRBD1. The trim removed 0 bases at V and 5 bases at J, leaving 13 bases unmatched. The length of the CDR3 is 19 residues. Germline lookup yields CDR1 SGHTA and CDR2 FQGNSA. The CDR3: CASSLAGDRGLPPGTEAFF. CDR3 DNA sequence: TGTGCCAGCAGCTTAGCCGGGGACAGGGGGCTCCCCCCGGGGACTGAAGCTTTCTTT.

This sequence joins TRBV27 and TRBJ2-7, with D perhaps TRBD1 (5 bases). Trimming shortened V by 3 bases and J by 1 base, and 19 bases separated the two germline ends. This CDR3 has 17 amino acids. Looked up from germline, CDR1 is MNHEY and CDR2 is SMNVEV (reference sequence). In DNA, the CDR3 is TGTGCCAGCAGTTTCCGTAAGGGCAGGGTTATTTCCTACGAGCAGTACTTC. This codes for CASSFRKGRVISYEQYF.

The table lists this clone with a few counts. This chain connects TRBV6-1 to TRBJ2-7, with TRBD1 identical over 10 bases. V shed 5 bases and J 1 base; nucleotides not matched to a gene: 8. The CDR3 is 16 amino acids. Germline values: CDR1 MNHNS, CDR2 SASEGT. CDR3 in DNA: TGTGCCAGCAGTCGCAGACAGGGGGCTTGTTCCTACGAGCAGTACTTC. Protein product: CASSRRQGACSYEQYF.

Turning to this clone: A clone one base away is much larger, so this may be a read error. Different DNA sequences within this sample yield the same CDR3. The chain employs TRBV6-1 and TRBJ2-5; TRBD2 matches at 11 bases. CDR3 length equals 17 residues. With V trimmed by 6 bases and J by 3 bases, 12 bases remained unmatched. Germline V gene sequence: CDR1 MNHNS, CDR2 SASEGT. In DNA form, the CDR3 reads TGTGCCAGCAGCGAGGGGGGGACTAGCGGTGGGAAAGAGACCCAGTACTTC. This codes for CASSEGGTSGGKETQYF.

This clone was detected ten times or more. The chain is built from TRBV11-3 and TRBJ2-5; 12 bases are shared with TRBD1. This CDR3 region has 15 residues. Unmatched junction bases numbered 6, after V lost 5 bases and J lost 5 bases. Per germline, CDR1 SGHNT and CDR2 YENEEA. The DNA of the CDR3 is TGTGCCAGCAGCCGGGGACAGGGGGCGGGGGAGACCCAGTACTTC. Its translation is CASSRGQGAGETQYF.

DNA of the CDR3: TGTGCCAGCAGTCGGACTAGCGGGGGCGCGCAAAGGGGAGCACAGTATTTT. It yields the protein CASSRTSGGAQRGAQYF. The rearrangement links TRBV6-5 to TRBJ2-3; TRBD2 aligns across 13 bases. The CDR3 has 17 residues. Germline V gene lookup returns CDR1 MNHEY and CDR2 SVGAGI. V was clipped by 5 bases and J by 12 bases; unmatched bases: 17.

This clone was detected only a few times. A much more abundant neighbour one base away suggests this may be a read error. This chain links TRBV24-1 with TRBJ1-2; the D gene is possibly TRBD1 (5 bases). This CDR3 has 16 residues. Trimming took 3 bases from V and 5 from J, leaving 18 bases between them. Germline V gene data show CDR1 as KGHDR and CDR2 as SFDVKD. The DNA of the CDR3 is TGTGCCACCAGTGATCCACGGTCGGCAGGGCTGTATGGCTACACCTTC. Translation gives CATSDPRSAGLYGYTF.

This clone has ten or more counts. CDR3 DNA sequence: TGTGCCAGCAGCGCTCGGGATGAGCAGTTCTTC. This translates into CASSARDEQFF. The chain has TRBV28 and TRBJ2-1; D unresolved. V was trimmed by 6 bases and J by 8 bases, leaving 8 bases between them. Germline lookup yields CDR1 MDHEN and CDR2 SYDVKM. The CDR3 covers 11 residues.

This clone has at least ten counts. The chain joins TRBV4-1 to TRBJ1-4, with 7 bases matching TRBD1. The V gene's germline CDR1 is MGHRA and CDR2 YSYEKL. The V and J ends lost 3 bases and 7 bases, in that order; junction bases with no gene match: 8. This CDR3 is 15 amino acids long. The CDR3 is CASSHQGGGGEKLFF. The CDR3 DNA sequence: TGCGCCAGCAGCCACCAGGGGGGGGGAGGTGAAAAACTGTTTTTT.

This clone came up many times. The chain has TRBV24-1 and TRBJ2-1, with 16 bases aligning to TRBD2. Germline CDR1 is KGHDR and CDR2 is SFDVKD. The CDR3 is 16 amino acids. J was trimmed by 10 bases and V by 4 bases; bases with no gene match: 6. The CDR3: CATSDRGTSGRDEQFF. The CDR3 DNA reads TGTGCCACCAGTGACCGTGGGACTAGCGGGAGGGACGAGCAGTTCTTC.

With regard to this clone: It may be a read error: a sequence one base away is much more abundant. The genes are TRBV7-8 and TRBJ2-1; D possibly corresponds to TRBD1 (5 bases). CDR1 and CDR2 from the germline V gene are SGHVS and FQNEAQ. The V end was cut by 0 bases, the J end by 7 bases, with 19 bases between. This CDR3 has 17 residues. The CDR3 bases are TGTGCCAGCAGCTTAGCTCGGACATGGTTGGGTAGGAATGAGCAGTTCTTC. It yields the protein CASSLARTWLGRNEQFF.